These T cell receptor beta chains were read from a single sample in a study of T cell responses to AZD1222 COVID-19 vaccine. Sequenced by immunoSEQ multiplex PCR; TCRdb stores in-frame clones only, minus some. Here the sample spans 65,000 to 80,000 clones, around 90% being singletons. Sequencing used peripheral blood, obtained on day 0 of MenACWY control vaccination. The receptors stem from an adult in good health. Both conserved end residues are part of each CDR3. The D gene is left open where the match is weak. Expanded clones are given a class, and other clones once, few, many or no size at all.

CDR3: CASSPQLPGQLAEQYF
DNA: TGTGCCAGCAGCCCCCAACTTCCAGGACAGTTGGCCGAGCAGTACTTC
V: TRBV7-9
J: TRBJ2-7
D: -
size: once

CDR3: CASSLGTTNTGELFF
DNA: TGTGCCAGCAGCCTCGGAACTACGAACACCGGGGAGCTGTTTTTT
V: TRBV5-4
J: TRBJ2-2
D: -
size: -

CDR3: CASSLGSGTPTYEQYF
DNA: TGTGCCAGCAGCTTAGGGTCCGGGACACCAACCTACGAGCAGTACTTC
V: TRBV11-2
J: TRBJ2-7
D: -
size: -

CDR3: CASSVAESGNTIYF
DNA: TGTGCCAGCAGCGTAGCAGAATCTGGAAACACCATATATTTT
V: TRBV9
J: TRBJ1-3
D: -
size: -

CDR3: CATSRDRDQNEQFF
DNA: TGTGCCACCAGCAGAGATAGGGACCAGAATGAGCAGTTCTTC
V: TRBV15
J: TRBJ2-1
D: -
size: -

CDR3: CASSLEVYEQYF
DNA: TGTGCCAGCAGTTTAGAGGTATACGAGCAGTACTTC
V: TRBV28
J: TRBJ2-7
D: -
size: once

CDR3: CASSTTGAGEKLFF
DNA: TGTGCCAGTAGTACGACAGGGGCGGGGGAAAAACTGTTTTTT
V: TRBV19
J: TRBJ1-4
D: TRBD1
size: -

CDR3: CAWSVSRGHEQYF
DNA: TGTGCCTGGAGTGTTAGCAGGGGGCACGAGCAGTACTTC
V: TRBV30
J: TRBJ2-7
D: TRBD1
size: once

CDR3: CASRREVEAYEQYF
DNA: TGTGCCAGCAGAAGGGAGGTAGAAGCCTACGAGCAGTACTTC
V: TRBV2
J: TRBJ2-7
D: -
size: once

CDR3: CASSIGPGGTEAFF
DNA: TGTGCCAGTAGTATTGGACCGGGGGGGACTGAAGCTTTCTTT
V: TRBV19
J: TRBJ1-1
D: -
size: -

CDR3: CASSTRLAANEKLFF
DNA: TGCGCCAGCAGCACCCGGTTGGCGGCTAATGAAAAACTGTTTTTT
V: TRBV4-3
J: TRBJ1-4
D: -
size: -

CDR3: CASSNPGTPDSYNEQFF
DNA: TGTGCCAGCAGCAACCCCGGTACACCCGACTCCTACAATGAGCAGTTCTTC
V: TRBV13
J: TRBJ2-1
D: -
size: -

CDR3: CASSSQKNQPQHF
DNA: TGTGCCAGCAGCTCCCAAAAAAATCAGCCCCAGCATTTT
V: TRBV7-2
J: TRBJ1-5
D: -
size: -

CDR3: CASSLARGRSTEAFF
DNA: TGTGCCAGCAGCTTGGCCCGGGGGAGGAGCACTGAAGCTTTCTTT
V: TRBV13
J: TRBJ1-1
D: -
size: -

CDR3: CASSQNPKEQFF
DNA: TGTGCCAGCAGCCAGAACCCTAAGGAGCAGTTCTTC
V: TRBV7-8
J: TRBJ2-1
D: -
size: -

CDR3: CASSAMPGVYEQYF
DNA: TGCGCCAGCAGCGCGATGCCGGGGGTATACGAGCAGTACTTC
V: TRBV5-1
J: TRBJ2-7
D: -
size: -

CDR3: CASSFLDRETDTQYF
DNA: TGTGCCAGCAGCTTCTTGGATCGGGAGACAGATACGCAGTATTTT
V: TRBV7-6
J: TRBJ2-3
D: -
size: -

CDR3: CASSHRDRGHEQYF
DNA: TGTGCCAGCAGTCACCGGGACAGGGGCCACGAGCAGTACTTC
V: TRBV28
J: TRBJ2-7
D: TRBD1
size: -

CDR3: CASSYPRGGKPNYGYTF
DNA: TGTGCCAGCAGTTACCCCAGGGGAGGGAAGCCTAACTATGGCTACACCTTC
V: TRBV6-2/TRBV6-3
J: TRBJ1-2
D: -
size: -

CDR3: CSASWRGSYNEQFF
DNA: TGCAGTGCTAGTTGGAGGGGGTCCTACAATGAGCAGTTCTTC
V: TRBV20-1
J: TRBJ2-1
D: -
size: -

CDR3: CASSPSGTGVAGELFF
DNA: TGTGCCAGCTCACCATCCGGGACAGGGGTCGCCGGGGAGCTGTTTTTT
V: TRBV18
J: TRBJ2-2
D: TRBD1
size: -

CDR3: CATSREAVSTDTQYF
DNA: TGTGCCACCAGCAGGGAGGCGGTTAGCACAGATACGCAGTATTTT
V: TRBV15
J: TRBJ2-3
D: -
size: -

CDR3: CASSIGATGASYEQYF
DNA: TGTGCCAGTAGTATAGGTGCGACAGGGGCCTCCTACGAGCAGTACTTC
V: TRBV19
J: TRBJ2-7
D: TRBD1
size: -

CDR3: CASRGPGVNSPLHF
DNA: TGTGCCAGCAGGGGACCAGGGGTGAATTCACCCCTCCACTTT
V: TRBV6-5
J: TRBJ1-6
D: -
size: -

CDR3: CASSDPTGINEKLFF
DNA: TGTGCCAGCAGCGACCCGACAGGGATTAATGAAAAACTGTTTTTT
V: TRBV5-8
J: TRBJ1-4
D: TRBD1
size: -

CDR3: CASSPQSGTVKNIQYF
DNA: TGTGCCAGCTCACCACAGTCCGGGACAGTGAAAAACATTCAGTACTTC
V: TRBV18
J: TRBJ2-4
D: TRBD1
size: -

CDR3: CASSLGLGQGETQYF
DNA: TGTGCCAGCAGCTTGGGGCTAGGACAGGGCGAGACCCAGTACTTC
V: TRBV5-6
J: TRBJ2-5
D: TRBD1
size: -

CDR3: CASSVVSGVGTDTQYF
DNA: TGTGCCAGCAGCGTAGTGTCGGGGGTGGGCACAGATACGCAGTATTTT
V: TRBV9
J: TRBJ2-3
D: -
size: once

CDR3: CASRTVGLAGDQYF
DNA: TGTGCCAGCAGGACCGTCGGACTAGCGGGAGATCAGTACTTC
V: TRBV28
J: TRBJ2-4
D: TRBD2
size: -

CDR3: CASSQGKGQPQHF
DNA: TGTGCCAGCAGCCAGGGGAAGGGCCAGCCCCAGCATTTT
V: TRBV4-2
J: TRBJ1-5
D: -
size: -

CDR3: CASSKAGDFNTEAFF
DNA: TGTGCCAGCAGCAAAGCAGGGGATTTCAACACTGAAGCTTTCTTT
V: TRBV5-4
J: TRBJ1-1
D: -
size: -

CDR3: CASSHASGSGNTIYF
DNA: TGCGCCAGCAGCCACGCATCAGGGTCGGGAAACACCATATATTTT
V: TRBV4-3
J: TRBJ1-3
D: -
size: -

CDR3: CASSDLGEQYF
DNA: TGTGCCAGCAGTGATCTAGGGGAGCAGTACTTC
V: TRBV6-1
J: TRBJ2-7
D: -
size: -